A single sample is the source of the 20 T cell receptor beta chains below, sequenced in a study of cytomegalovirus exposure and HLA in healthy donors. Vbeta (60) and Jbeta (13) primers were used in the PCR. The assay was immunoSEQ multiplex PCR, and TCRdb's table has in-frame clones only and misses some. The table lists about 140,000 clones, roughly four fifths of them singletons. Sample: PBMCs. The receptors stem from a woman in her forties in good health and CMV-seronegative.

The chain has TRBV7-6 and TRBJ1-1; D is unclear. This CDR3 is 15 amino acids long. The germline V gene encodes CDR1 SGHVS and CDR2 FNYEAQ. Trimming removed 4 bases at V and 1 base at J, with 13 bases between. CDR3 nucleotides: TGTGCCAGCAGCTCATACTCCTTCGGGAACACTGAAGCTTTCTTT. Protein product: CASSSYSFGNTEAFF.

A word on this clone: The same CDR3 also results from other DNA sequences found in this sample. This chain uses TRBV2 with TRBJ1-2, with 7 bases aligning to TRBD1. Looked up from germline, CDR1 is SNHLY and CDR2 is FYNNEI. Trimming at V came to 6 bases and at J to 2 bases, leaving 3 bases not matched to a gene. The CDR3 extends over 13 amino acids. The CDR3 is CASRDRANYGYTF. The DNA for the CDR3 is TGTGCCAGCAGAGACAGGGCAAACTATGGCTACACCTTC.

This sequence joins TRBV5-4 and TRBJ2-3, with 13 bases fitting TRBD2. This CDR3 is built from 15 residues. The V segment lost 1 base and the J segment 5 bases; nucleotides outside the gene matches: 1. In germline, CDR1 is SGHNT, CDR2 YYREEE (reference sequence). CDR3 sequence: CASSLRLAGGDTQYF. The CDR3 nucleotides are TGTGCCAGCAGCTTGAGACTAGCGGGGGGAGATACGCAGTATTTT.

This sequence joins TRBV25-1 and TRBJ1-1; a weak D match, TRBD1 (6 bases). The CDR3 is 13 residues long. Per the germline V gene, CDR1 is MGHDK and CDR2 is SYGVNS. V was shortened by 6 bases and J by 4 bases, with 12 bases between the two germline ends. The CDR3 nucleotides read TGTGCCAGCAGAAGGGGGATAGGCACTGAAGCTTTCTTT. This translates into CASRRGIGTEAFF.

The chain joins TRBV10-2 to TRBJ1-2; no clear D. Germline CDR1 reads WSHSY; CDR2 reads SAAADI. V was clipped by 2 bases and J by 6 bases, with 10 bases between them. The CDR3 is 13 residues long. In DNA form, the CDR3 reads TGCGCCAGCAGTGAGACCTCAGTGGATGGCTACACCTTC. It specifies CASSETSVDGYTF.

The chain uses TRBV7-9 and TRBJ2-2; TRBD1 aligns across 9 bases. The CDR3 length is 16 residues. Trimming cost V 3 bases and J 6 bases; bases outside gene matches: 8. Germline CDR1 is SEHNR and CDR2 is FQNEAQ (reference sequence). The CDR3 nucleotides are TGTGCCAGCAGCTTCGACAGGGGGATTGGGGCCGGGGAGCTGTTTTTT. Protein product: CASSFDRGIGAGELFF.

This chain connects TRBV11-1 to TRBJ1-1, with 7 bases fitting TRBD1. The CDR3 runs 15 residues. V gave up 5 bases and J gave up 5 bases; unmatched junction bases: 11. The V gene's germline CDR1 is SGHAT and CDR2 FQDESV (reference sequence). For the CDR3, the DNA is TGTGCCAGCAGCCCTCAAGGGGGCAGGAATACTGAAGCTTTCTTT. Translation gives CASSPQGGRNTEAFF.

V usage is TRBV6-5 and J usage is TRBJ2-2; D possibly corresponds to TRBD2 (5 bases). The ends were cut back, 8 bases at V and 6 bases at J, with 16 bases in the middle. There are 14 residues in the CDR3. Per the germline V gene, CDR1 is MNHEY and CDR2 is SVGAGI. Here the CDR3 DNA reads TGTGCCAGCGGCACGAGAACTAGATCCGGGGAGCTGTTTTTT. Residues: CASGTRTRSGELFF.

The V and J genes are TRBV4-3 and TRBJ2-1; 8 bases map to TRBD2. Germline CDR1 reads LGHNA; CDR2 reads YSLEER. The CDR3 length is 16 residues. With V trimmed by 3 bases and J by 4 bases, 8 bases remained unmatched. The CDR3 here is CASSQIRGGIYNEQFF. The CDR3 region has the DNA TGCGCCAGCAGCCAGATTCGGGGGGGTATTTACAATGAGCAGTTCTTC.

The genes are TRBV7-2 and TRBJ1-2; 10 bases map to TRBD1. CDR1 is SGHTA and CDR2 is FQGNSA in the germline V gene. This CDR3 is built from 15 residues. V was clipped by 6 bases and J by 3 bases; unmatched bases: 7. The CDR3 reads CASRLGTGAYYGYTF. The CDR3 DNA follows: TGTGCCAGCAGACTGGGGACAGGGGCCTACTATGGCTACACCTTC.

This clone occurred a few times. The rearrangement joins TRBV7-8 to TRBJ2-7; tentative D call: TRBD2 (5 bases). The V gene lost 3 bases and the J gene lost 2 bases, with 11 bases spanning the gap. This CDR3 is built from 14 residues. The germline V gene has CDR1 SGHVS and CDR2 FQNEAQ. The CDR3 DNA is TGTGCCAGCAGCTTGCGCGGGCAGGCCTACGAGCAGTACGTC. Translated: CASSLRGQAYEQYV.

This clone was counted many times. DNA of the CDR3: TGTGCCAGCAGCCCGTGGGCTAGCGGGGGGGCGGGTATAGATACGCAGTATTTT. Its protein product is CASSPWASGGAGIDTQYF. This sequence joins TRBV9 and TRBJ2-3, with 12 bases that match TRBD2. V shed 4 bases and J 5 bases; nucleotides not matched to a gene: 14. Germline-derived CDR1 and CDR2 are SGDLS and YYNGEE. The CDR3 runs to 18 residues.

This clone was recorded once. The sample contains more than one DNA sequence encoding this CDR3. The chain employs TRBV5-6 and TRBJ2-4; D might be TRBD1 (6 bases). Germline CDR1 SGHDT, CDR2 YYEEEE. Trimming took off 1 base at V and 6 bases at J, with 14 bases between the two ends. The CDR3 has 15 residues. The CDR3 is CASSLRQGILNIQYF. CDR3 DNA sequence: TGTGCCAGCAGCTTGCGGCAGGGGATTTTAAACATTCAGTACTTC.

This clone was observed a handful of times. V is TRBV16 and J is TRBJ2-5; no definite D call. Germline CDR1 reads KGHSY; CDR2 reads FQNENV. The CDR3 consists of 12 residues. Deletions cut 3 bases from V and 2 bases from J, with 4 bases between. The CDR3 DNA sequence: TGTGCCAGCAGCCAGTCACAAGAGACCCAGTACTTC. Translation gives CASSQSQETQYF.

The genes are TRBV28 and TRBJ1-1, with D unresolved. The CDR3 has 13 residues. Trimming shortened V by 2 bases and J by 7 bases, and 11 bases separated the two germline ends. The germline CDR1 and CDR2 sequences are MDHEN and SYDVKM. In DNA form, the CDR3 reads TGTGCCAGCAGTTTAATAGGAGTGGGTGAAGCTTTCTTT. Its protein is CASSLIGVGEAFF. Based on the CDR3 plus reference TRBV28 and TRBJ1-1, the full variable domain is DVKVTQSSRYLVKRTGEKVFLECVQDMDHENMFWYRQDPGLGLRLIYFSYDVKMKEKGDIPEGYSVSREKKERFSLILESASTNQTSMYLCASSLIGVGEAFFGQGTRLTVV.

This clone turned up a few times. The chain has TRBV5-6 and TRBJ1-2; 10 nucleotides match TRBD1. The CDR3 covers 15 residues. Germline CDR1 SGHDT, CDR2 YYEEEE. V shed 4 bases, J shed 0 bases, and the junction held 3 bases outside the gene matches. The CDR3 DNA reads TGTGCCAGCAGCCAGGGGACAGGGGCTAACTATGGCTACACCTTC. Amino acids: CASSQGTGANYGYTF.

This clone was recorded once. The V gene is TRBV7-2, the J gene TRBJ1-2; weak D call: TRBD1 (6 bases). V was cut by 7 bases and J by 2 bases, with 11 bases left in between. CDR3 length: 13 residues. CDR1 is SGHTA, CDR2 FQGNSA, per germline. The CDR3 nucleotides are TGTGCCAGCACCCAAACAGGGAACTATGGCTACACCTTC. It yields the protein CASTQTGNYGYTF.

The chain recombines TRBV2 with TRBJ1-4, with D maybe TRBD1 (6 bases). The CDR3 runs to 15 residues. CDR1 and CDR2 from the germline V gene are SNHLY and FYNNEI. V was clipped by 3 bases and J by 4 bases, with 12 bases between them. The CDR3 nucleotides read TGTGCCAGCAGTGAGACGCAGGGGAATAATGAAAAACTGTTTTTT. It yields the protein CASSETQGNNEKLFF.

Here the CDR3 DNA reads TGTGCCAGCAGGCAGGGTACTGGACAAGAAGCTTTCTTT. It encodes CASRQGTGQEAFF. This sequence joins TRBV25-1 and TRBJ1-1, with D possibly TRBD1 on 5 matching bases. This CDR3 spans 13 amino acids. Trimming took 6 bases from V and 8 from J, leaving 16 bases between them. In germline, CDR1 is MGHDK, CDR2 SYGVNS.

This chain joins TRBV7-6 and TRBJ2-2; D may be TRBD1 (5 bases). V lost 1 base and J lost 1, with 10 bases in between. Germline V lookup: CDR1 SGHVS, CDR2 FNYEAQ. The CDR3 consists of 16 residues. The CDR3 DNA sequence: TGTGCCAGCAGCTTAGTAGGGCAGGGGAACACCGGGGAGCTGTTTTTT. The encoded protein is CASSLVGQGNTGELFF.